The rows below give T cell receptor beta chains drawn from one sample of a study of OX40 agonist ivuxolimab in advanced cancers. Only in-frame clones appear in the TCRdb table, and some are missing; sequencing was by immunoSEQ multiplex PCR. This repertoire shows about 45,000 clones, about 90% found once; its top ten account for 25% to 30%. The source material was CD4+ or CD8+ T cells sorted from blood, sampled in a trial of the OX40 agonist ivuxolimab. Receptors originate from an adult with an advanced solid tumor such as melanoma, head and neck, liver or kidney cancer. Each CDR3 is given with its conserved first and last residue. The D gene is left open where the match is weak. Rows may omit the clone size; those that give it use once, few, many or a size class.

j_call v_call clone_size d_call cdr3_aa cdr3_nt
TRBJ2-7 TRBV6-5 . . CASSSLGGLEQYF TGTGCCAGCAGTTCCCTAGGAGGTCTCGAGCAGTACTTC
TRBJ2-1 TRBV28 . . CASSIDARDGIF TGTGCCAGCAGTATAGACGCGAGGGATGGGATCTTC
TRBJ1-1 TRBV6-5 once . CASSYPGGGLTEAFF TGTGCCAGCAGTTATCCGGGCGGAGGTTTAACTGAAGCTTTCTTT
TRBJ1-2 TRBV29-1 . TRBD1 CSVEGRTGVYGYTF TGCAGCGTTGAAGGCCGGACAGGGGTTTATGGCTACACCTTC
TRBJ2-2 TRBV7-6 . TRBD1 CASSKGQGVGGELFF TGTGCCAGCAGCAAGGGACAGGGGGTTGGCGGGGAGCTGTTTTTT
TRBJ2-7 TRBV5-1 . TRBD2 CASSLGSGGYEQYF TGCGCCAGCAGCTTGGGGTCCGGGGGGTACGAGCAGTACTTC
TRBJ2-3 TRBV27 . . CASSLLRESTDTQYF TGTGCCAGCAGTTTACTACGGGAGAGCACAGATACGCAGTATTTT
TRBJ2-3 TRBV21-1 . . CASSAGGISGRRDTQYF TGTGCCAGCAGCGCGGGTGGTATAAGCGGGAGGCGCGATACGCAGTATTTT
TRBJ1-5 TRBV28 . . CASSLRYGGSASNQPQHF TGTGCCAGCAGTTTACGTTATGGGGGTTCGGCGAGCAATCAGCCCCAGCATTTT
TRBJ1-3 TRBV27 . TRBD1 CASSSGQGYYSGNTIYF TGTGCCAGCAGTTCGGGACAGGGATATTACTCTGGAAACACCATATATTTT
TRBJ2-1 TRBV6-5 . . CASTQRDTYNEQFF TGTGCCAGCACCCAACGGGACACATACAATGAGCAGTTCTTC
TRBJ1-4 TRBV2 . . CASSEFLEKLFF TGTGCCAGCAGTGAATTCCTAGAAAAACTGTTTTTT